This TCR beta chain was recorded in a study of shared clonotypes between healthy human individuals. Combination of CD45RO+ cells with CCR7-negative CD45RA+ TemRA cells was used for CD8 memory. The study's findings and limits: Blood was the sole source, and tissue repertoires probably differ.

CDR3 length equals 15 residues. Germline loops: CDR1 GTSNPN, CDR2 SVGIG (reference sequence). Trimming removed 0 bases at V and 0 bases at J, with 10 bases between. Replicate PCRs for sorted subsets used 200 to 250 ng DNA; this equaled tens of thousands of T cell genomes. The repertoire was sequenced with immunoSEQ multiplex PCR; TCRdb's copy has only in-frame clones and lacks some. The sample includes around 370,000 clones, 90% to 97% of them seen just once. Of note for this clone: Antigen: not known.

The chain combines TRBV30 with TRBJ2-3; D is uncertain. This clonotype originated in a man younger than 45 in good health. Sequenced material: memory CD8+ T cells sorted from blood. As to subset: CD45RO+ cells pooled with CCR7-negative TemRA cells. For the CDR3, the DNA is TGTGCCTGGAGTGTTCAGGCTTCCAGCACAGATACGCAGTATTTT. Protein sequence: CAWSVQASSTDTQYF.